This T cell receptor beta chain originates from a study of TIL therapy for anti-PD-1-resistant metastatic lung cancer. Study-level background: Median tumor PD-L1 proportion score was under 7.5%.

Germline CDR1 reads KGHDR; CDR2 reads SFDVKD. Deletions cut 5 bases from V and 6 bases from J, with 24 bases between. The CDR3 has 17 amino acids. The libraries were made with immunoSEQ v3. Survey-level samples got 1.5 million to 2.5 million read pairs; deep-level samples got roughly 4.5-6.5 million. The protocol was immunoSEQ multiplex PCR, while the TCRdb copy is restricted to in-frame clones and leaves out a portion. The table includes 50,000 to 70,000 clones, about 81% detected once. The sample's time point: pre-treatment sample, taken before nivolumab and TIL therapy. The starting material was blood, obtained at baseline. The chain combines TRBV24-1 with TRBJ1-1; a weak D match, TRBD1 (5 bases). The source of this sequence is a person between 25 and 79 years old with non-small cell lung cancer. Here the CDR3 DNA reads TGTGCCACCAGTGTAGACAGCCCTCCGGTAGGGGTGTCTGAAGCTTTCTTT. Protein: CATSVDSPPVGVSEAFF.